This is a list of T cell receptor beta chains from one sample in a study of T cell clones after liver transplantation. TCRdb keeps only in-frame clones here, not all; method: immunoSEQ multiplex PCR. The sample has around 51,000 clones, 80% to 90% seen once. Sequenced here: CD8+ T cells from blood, sampled 12 months after liver transplant. The source of these receptors is a human patient who received a liver transplant. Some of the T cells might come from the graft donor. CDR3s include the opening cysteine and the closing phenylalanine or tryptophan. The D gene is left open where the match is weak. A row's size may be missing; if present it is once, few, many or a size class.

v_call	cdr3_length	d_call	j_call	clone_size	cdr3_aa	cdr3_nt
TRBV4-1	15	TRBD1	TRBJ1-2	NA	CASSQGQGASDGYTF	TGCGCCAGCAGCCAAGGACAGGGGGCTAGTGATGGCTACACCTTC
TRBV7-2	17	NA	TRBJ2-2	NA	CASSLASTGSNTGELFF	TGTGCCAGCAGCTTGGCCAGCACAGGGTCGAACACCGGGGAGCTGTTTTTT
TRBV27	15	NA	TRBJ1-3	NA	CASSLPGMLGNTIYF	TGTGCCAGCAGTTTACCAGGGATGCTCGGAAACACCATATATTTT
TRBV7-6	14	TRBD1	TRBJ2-7	NA	CASSAGQGTHEQYF	TGTGCCAGCAGCGCCGGACAGGGAACCCACGAGCAGTACTTC
TRBV27	12	TRBD1	TRBJ1-1	NA	CASSPGGTEAFF	TGTGCCAGCAGCCCAGGGGGCACTGAAGCTTTCTTT
TRBV23-1	15	TRBD1	TRBJ1-5	NA	CASSGGTESNQPQHF	TGCGCCAGCAGCGGTGGGACAGAAAGCAATCAGCCCCAGCATTTT
TRBV28	17	TRBD1	TRBJ2-3	NA	CASRTGQAVITTDTQYF	TGTGCCAGCAGGACCGGACAGGCCGTTATCACCACAGATACGCAGTATTTT
TRBV19	14	NA	TRBJ2-6	NA	CASSWASGANVLTF	TGTGCCAGTAGTTGGGCCTCTGGGGCCAACGTCCTGACTTTC
TRBV28	14	TRBD1	TRBJ2-1	NA	CASRWTGGSGEQFF	TGTGCCAGCAGGTGGACAGGGGGCTCGGGTGAGCAGTTCTTC
TRBV1	12	NA	TRBJ2-3	once	CTPHRRCCTQYF	TGCACCCCCCACCGTAGGTGCTGTACGCAGTATTTT
TRBV11-3	14	TRBD1	TRBJ1-3	NA	CASSSGTEGNTIYF	TGTGCCAGCAGCTCCGGGACAGAGGGAAACACCATATATTTT
TRBV2	18	TRBD2	TRBJ2-1	NA	CASSEVAGGPPKLNEQFF	TGTGCCAGCAGTGAAGTGGCGGGAGGGCCCCCTAAACTCAATGAGCAGTTCTTC
TRBV7-2	17	NA	TRBJ1-2	few	CASSPDSRLGGHYGYTF	TGTGCCAGCAGCCCCGACAGTCGGCTAGGTGGGCACTATGGCTACACCTTC
TRBV29-1	12	NA	TRBJ2-5	once	CSVVGGQETQYF	TGCAGCGTTGTTGGTGGACAAGAGACCCAGTACTTC
TRBV13	14	NA	TRBJ1-3	NA	CASSLGAGGNTIYF	TGTGCCAGCAGCTTAGGGGCAGGAGGGAACACCATATATTTT
TRBV9	15	NA	TRBJ1-2	NA	CASSVSSGGTYGYTF	TGTGCCAGCAGCGTCTCCTCGGGGGGAACCTATGGCTACACCTTC
TRBV2	17	NA	TRBJ2-2	NA	CASRPTTDPGWTGELFF	TGTGCCAGCAGACCAACGACAGACCCGGGATGGACCGGGGAGCTGTTTTTT
TRBV27	14	TRBD2	TRBJ2-7	NA	CASSRASGRYEQYF	TGTGCCAGCAGTAGGGCTAGCGGACGATACGAGCAGTACTTC
TRBV6-5	12	NA	TRBJ1-1	NA	CASSYPGDEAFF	TGTGCCAGCAGTTACCCAGGGGATGAAGCTTTCTTT
TRBV30	14	NA	TRBJ1-5	NA	CAWSVLRGAQPQHF	TGTGCCTGGAGTGTCTTAAGGGGAGCGCAGCCCCAGCATTTT
TRBV27	14	NA	TRBJ1-5	NA	CASSYLGSEEPQHF	TGTGCCAGCAGTTATCTAGGGTCAGAGGAGCCCCAGCATTTT
TRBV30	12	NA	TRBJ1-5	NA	CAWSVPPQPQHF	TGTGCCTGGAGTGTACCCCCACAGCCCCAGCATTTT
TRBV27	13	NA	TRBJ1-2	NA	CASSSTPAWGYTF	TGTGCCAGCAGTTCAACCCCCGCGTGGGGCTACACCTTC
TRBV15	12	NA	TRBJ1-2	NA	CATAREPYGYTF	TGTGCCACAGCCCGGGAGCCATATGGCTACACCTTC
TRBV6-1	15	NA	TRBJ1-1	NA	CASSELGSMNTEAFF	TGTGCCAGCAGTGAACTAGGAAGTATGAACACTGAAGCTTTCTTT
TRBV7-9	15	NA	TRBJ2-7	medium-sized	CASRDRDSPFYEQYF	TGTGCCAGCAGGGACCGGGACTCCCCCTTCTACGAGCAGTACTTC